This T cell receptor beta chain was profiled in a study of blood T cell repertoires in COVID-19 (dated by TCRdb to the early 2020s). Concerning the study at large: Collaborator samples came from the United States, Italy and Spain and covered acute and convalescent phases of COVID-19. The samples were drawn from the first 160 participants of the ongoing ImmuneRACE study and from over a thousand subjects provided by 6 global collaborators. Where HLA class I and class II types were available, the types were taken from metadata supplied by the sample provider, not from assay-based typing. A freely available public database, intended as a resource for researchers studying the immune response to SARS-CoV-2, is where the repertoires were released. Sample metadata almost always included a de-identified subject ID, COVID-19 status, age in years and sex. Deeply sampled blood TCRbeta repertoires from subjects exposed to, actively infected with, or recovered from COVID-19 were included in the dataset. The prospective study material was composed of cDNA or gDNA derived from T cells, B-cell-depleted T cells, or PBMCs.

Whole blood was collected in K2EDTA tubes by collaborating institutions according to the institutions' own protocols. For TCRbeta analysis, collaborators shipped samples as frozen whole blood, isolated PBMCs, or DNA extracted from either of those sample types. TCRbeta CDR3 regions were amplified from genomic DNA using the immunoSEQ Assay, a bias-controlled multiplex PCR. For the original study's pipeline: Within the assay, amplification of reference gene primers was used to estimate how many nucleated cells each sample contained. To quantify the absolute abundance of each unique TCRbeta CDR3 rearrangement, sequence reads were collapsed and filtered. For each sample, productive Simpson clonality was calculated as the square root of Simpson's diversity index across productive rearrangements. The immuneACCESS repertoire file appears here via TCRdb, limited to in-frame rearrangements. These files lack a portion of the clones; in checked studies, under half of the deficit traces to unresolved V genes, and the cause of the others is not known. That table furnishes V, J and clone size, whereas the DNA furnished D and trimming. For this sample the table gives 200,000 to 300,000 clones, of which more than 70% were detected only once. The ten most abundant clones make up over 2% of the sample.

Broad study findings and their caveats: How much clinical and demographic metadata was included differed by source and by participant, and the metadata was provided uncurated.

Only a few counts were recorded for this clone. The antigen it recognizes is unknown. Per-base quality was not reported, and no clone a single base away is much larger than it. Source material: peripheral blood. The receptor comes from a woman between 50 and 59 years old with acute or convalescent COVID-19.

The CDR3 reads CASSSLGWLAGAGEQFF. Read as DNA, the sequence is TGTGCCAGCAGTTCCCTGGGGTGGCTAGCGGGAGCTGGTGAGCAGTTCTTC. The chain is made from TRBV28 and TRBJ2-1, with 10 junctional bases fitting TRBD2. Compared with germline, V lacks 4 bases and J lacks 9 bases; bases without a gene match: 15. The germline V gene gives CDR1 as MDHEN and CDR2 as SYDVKM. Including the terminal cysteine and phenylalanine, the CDR3 comprises 17 residues. Only CDR3 DNA remains: 51 bases, in frame from the first base.